These T cell receptor beta chains were read from a single sample in a study of T cells after somatic rescue of genetic block. Libraries were prepared by immunoSEQ multiplex PCR; TCRdb keeps only in-frame clonotypes and omits some of them. The sample has tens of thousands of clones, 96% seen once. Sequences were obtained from peripheral blood mononuclear cells (PBMCs). Receptor source: a child under three years old. Both conserved end residues are part of each CDR3. The D gene is left open where the match is weak. Part of the rows lack a size; the others show once, few, many or a class for expanded clones.

DNA | CDR3 | size | D | J | V
TGTGCCTGGAGTGTAGATAGCGGGAGCGAGCAGTACTTC | CAWSVDSGSEQYF | - | TRBD2 | TRBJ2-7 | TRBV30
TGTGCCAGTAGTATGACTGCTAACTATGGCTACACCTTC | CASSMTANYGYTF | - | - | TRBJ1-2 | TRBV19
TGTGCCAGCAGCCCTGGGACTAGCGGGAGAATCTACGAGCAGTACTTC | CASSPGTSGRIYEQYF | - | TRBD2 | TRBJ2-7 | TRBV5-4
TGTGCCAGTAGTCCGGGACAGGGAACCTACGAGCAGTACTTC | CASSPGQGTYEQYF | - | TRBD1 | TRBJ2-7 | TRBV19
TGCGCCAGCAGCCAAGGGACTAGCGGGAGCACAGATACGCAGTATTTT | CASSQGTSGSTDTQYF | - | TRBD2 | TRBJ2-3 | TRBV4-3
TGTGCCAGCAGTTACTCGGACCAGGGGGGTGAAGCTTTCTTT | CASSYSDQGGEAFF | - | TRBD1 | TRBJ1-1 | TRBV6-5
TGTGCCAGCACCATTGGGACAGTGAACACCGGGGAGCTGTTTTTT | CASTIGTVNTGELFF | - | TRBD1 | TRBJ2-2 | TRBV9
TGCGCCAGCAGTGAGTCGATGGGACTAGCATACGAGCAGTACTTC | CASSESMGLAYEQYF | - | TRBD2 | TRBJ2-7 | TRBV10-2
TGTGCCAGCAGTTTCGCTGGAGATACGCAGTATTTT | CASSFAGDTQYF | once | - | TRBJ2-3 | TRBV27
TGCGCCAGCAGCTTCGGGGGAGATAACAATGAGCAGTTCTTC | CASSFGGDNNEQFF | - | - | TRBJ2-1 | TRBV5-1
TGTGCCAGAAGCTTGTACTACCGCCGGGCCTCGAGGGACATTCAGTACTTC | CARSLYYRRASRDIQYF | - | - | TRBJ2-4 | TRBV5-3
TGCGCCAGCAGCCAAGACGGACAGGGGGCGACCGATACGCAGTATTTT | CASSQDGQGATDTQYF | - | TRBD1 | TRBJ2-3 | TRBV4-3
TGTGCCAGTAGTATTGCTCACAGCCTGAATCAGCCCCAGCATTTT | CASSIAHSLNQPQHF | - | - | TRBJ1-5 | TRBV19
TGTGCCAGCAGCCAAGATCCCAGCGGGGTCTCCTACAATGAGCAGTTCTTC | CASSQDPSGVSYNEQFF | - | TRBD2 | TRBJ2-1 | TRBV4-2
TGTGCCAGCAGCGTAGAAACAGGGAGCGAGCAGTACTTC | CASSVETGSEQYF | - | - | TRBJ2-7 | TRBV9
TGTGCCAGCAGCAAATTAGGGGGTGGTCCCTACGAGCAGTACTTC | CASSKLGGGPYEQYF | few | - | TRBJ2-7 | TRBV21-1
TGTGCCAGCAGCGAAGTGGCAGGGGGCAGGGTCACTGAAGCTTTCTTT | CASSEVAGGRVTEAFF | - | TRBD1 | TRBJ1-1 | TRBV6-1
TGTGCCAGCAGTGTCGGGGATAGCCCCACCCCTCTCGAGCAGTACTTC | CASSVGDSPTPLEQYF | - | - | TRBJ2-7 | TRBV2
TGTGCCAGCAGGGGCAGGGTTGGAACCGGGGAGCTGTTTTTT | CASRGRVGTGELFF | - | - | TRBJ2-2 | TRBV2
TGCGCCAGCAGCGGGAGGGTCGGAAACACAGATACGCAGTATTTT | CASSGRVGNTDTQYF | - | TRBD2 | TRBJ2-3 | TRBV5-1
TGCGCCAGCAGCTTGGTAATAGCGGGGAGAGATACGCAGTATTTT | CASSLVIAGRDTQYF | - | TRBD2 | TRBJ2-3 | TRBV5-1
TGCGCCAGCAGCTTGACTAGCGGGGGCTCCTACGAGCAGTACTTC | CASSLTSGGSYEQYF | - | TRBD2 | TRBJ2-7 | TRBV5-1
TGTACCAGCAGCCGAGTAGCGGGAGTAAGGTATTTT | CTSSRVAGVRYF | - | TRBD2 | TRBJ2-3 | TRBV7-2
TGTGCCAGCAGTAAATTTCGGGACAGTCTCTATGGCTACACCTTC | CASSKFRDSLYGYTF | - | TRBD1 | TRBJ1-2 | TRBV27
TGCGCCAGCAGCTTGCCCGGGAAGGATACGCAGTATTTT | CASSLPGKDTQYF | - | - | TRBJ2-3 | TRBV5-1
TGTGCCAGCAGCAATTCATCGGTGGAGGGCCAACTAGGCTACACCTTC | CASSNSSVEGQLGYTF | - | - | TRBJ1-2 | TRBV13
TGTGCCTGGAGTGTACTAGGGGGTCGGGGCTACACCTTC | CAWSVLGGRGYTF | once | - | TRBJ1-2 | TRBV30
TGTGCCATCAGTGTGTCCAGGGATAACTATGGCTACACCTTC | CAISVSRDNYGYTF | once | - | TRBJ1-2 | TRBV10-3
TGTGCCAGTAGTATTCGAGCGGGGCTCTCCTACGAGCAGTACTTC | CASSIRAGLSYEQYF | once | TRBD2 | TRBJ2-7 | TRBV19
TGTGCCAGCAGCCAATACCGGGACCGACCCTACGAGCAGTACTTC | CASSQYRDRPYEQYF | - | - | TRBJ2-7 | TRBV14
TGTGCCAGCACCCCCCAGGGGGCAGATACGCAGTATTTT | CASTPQGADTQYF | - | TRBD1 | TRBJ2-3 | TRBV28
TGCAGTGGACAGGAGGGCTACGAGCAGTACTTC | CSGQEGYEQYF | - | - | TRBJ2-7 | TRBV20-1
TGCACTCTCGGGCAGGGCGATCACACCTTC | CTLGQGDHTF | - | - | TRBJ1-2 | TRBV20-1
TGTGCCAGCAGTGAAAGCGGGATTGCACATGATCAGCCCCAGCATTTT | CASSESGIAHDQPQHF | - | - | TRBJ1-5 | TRBV2
TGTGCCAGCAGTCAGAGGACAGGCCCCTACGAGCAGTACTTC | CASSQRTGPYEQYF | - | TRBD1 | TRBJ2-7 | TRBV6-5
TGTGCCAGCAGCTTGGGCATAGGTTTAGGCAATCAGCCCCAGCATTTT | CASSLGIGLGNQPQHF | - | - | TRBJ1-5 | TRBV5-8
TGTGCCAGCAGTACCGCAAGGTACAATGAGCAGTTCTTC | CASSTARYNEQFF | - | - | TRBJ2-1 | TRBV6-6
TGCGCCAGCAGTGTACAGGGCAATCAGCCCCAGCATTTT | CASSVQGNQPQHF | - | - | TRBJ1-5 | TRBV10-2
TGTGCCAGCAGCCAAAGTGGGCGGGAGGGCTCCTACAATGAGCAGTTCTTC | CASSQSGREGSYNEQFF | - | TRBD2 | TRBJ2-1 | TRBV4-2
TGTGCCAGCAGTTACTTTGACAGTTACTATGGCTACACCTTC | CASSYFDSYYGYTF | - | - | TRBJ1-2 | TRBV6-5
TGTGCCTGGAGTCCCGGGACAGGGGGCACTGAAGCTTTCTTT | CAWSPGTGGTEAFF | - | TRBD1 | TRBJ1-1 | TRBV30
TGTGCCAGCAGGCCCGTAAGGACAGCGAACACTGAAGCTTTCTTT | CASRPVRTANTEAFF | - | - | TRBJ1-1 | TRBV2
TGCGCCAGCAGCCAAGAAGGTCTAGCGGGACCTTACAATGAGCAGTTCTTC | CASSQEGLAGPYNEQFF | once | TRBD2 | TRBJ2-1 | TRBV4-1
TGTGCCAGCAGCTTAGGACTAGCGGGAGGGCCAGATACGCAGTATTTT | CASSLGLAGGPDTQYF | - | TRBD2 | TRBJ2-3 | TRBV11-3
TGTGCCAGCAGCCAAGAACTAGCGGGAGGGCCAGGAGATACGCAGTATTTT | CASSQELAGGPGDTQYF | - | TRBD2 | TRBJ2-3 | TRBV4-2